The 24 T cell receptor beta chains given below trace back to one sample, sequenced in a study of T cell changes during pregnancy in multiple sclerosis. TCRdb keeps only in-frame clones here, not all; method: immunoSEQ multiplex PCR. The data show around 50,000 clones, approximately 90% seen once. The material sequenced was peripheral blood from another person, used as feeder cells. These receptor sequences come from a human donor whose cells served as feeder cells for cultures in a pregnancy study.

The V call is TRBV11-2, the J call TRBJ2-1; D is tentatively TRBD1 or TRBD2 (5 bases each). The germline gives CDR1 SGHAT, CDR2 FQNNGV. The CDR3 is 14 amino acids. V was pared by 3 bases and J by 5 bases, with 11 bases between. CDR3 DNA: TGTGCCAGCAGCTTTTGGGGGTTGGACAATGAGCAGTTCTTC. This encodes CASSFWGLDNEQFF.

The chain uses TRBV5-4 and TRBJ2-3; 10 nucleotides line up with TRBD2. With V trimmed by 4 bases and J by 5 bases, 4 bases remained unmatched. This CDR3 comprises 14 residues. Per germline, CDR1 SGHNT and CDR2 YYREEE (reference sequence). The CDR3 is CASSAGLALDTQYF. The CDR3 region has the DNA TGTGCCAGCAGCGCGGGACTAGCGTTAGATACGCAGTATTTT. Variable domain in full (rest from reference TRBV5-4 and TRBJ2-3): ETGVTQSPTHLIKTRGQQVTLRCSSQSGHNTVSWYQQALGQGPQFIFQYYREEENGRGNFPPRFSGLQFPNYSSELNVNALELDDSALYLCASSAGLALDTQYFGPGTRLTVL.

The chain carries TRBV5-4 and TRBJ1-1; a weak D match, TRBD1 (6 bases). CDR1 is SGHNT, CDR2 YYREEE, per germline (reference sequence). The V end was cut by 4 bases, the J end by 1 base, with 11 bases between. CDR3 size: 14 residues. The CDR3 region has the DNA TGTGCCAGCAGCCCCAGGGGTAAGAACACTGAAGCTTTCTTT. This codes for CASSPRGKNTEAFF.

V gene TRBV6-1 combines with J gene TRBJ1-5; 7 nucleotides line up with TRBD1. The J segment lost 6 bases and the V segment lost 3 bases, leaving 8 bases of the junction unmatched. The length of the CDR3 is 15 residues. Germline loops: CDR1 MNHNS, CDR2 SASEGT. For the CDR3, the DNA is TGTGCCAGCAGTGAGACCTCAGGGGGTGGTCAGCCCCAGCATTTT. This sequence encodes CASSETSGGGQPQHF.

This chain connects TRBV7-6 to TRBJ2-3; 8 positions agree with TRBD2. CDR1 SGHVS and CDR2 FNYEAQ come from the germline V gene. The V and J ends lost 4 bases and 2 bases, in that order; junction bases with no gene match: 5. CDR3 length equals 15 residues. CDR3 sequence: CASSSVAGITDTQYF. The CDR3 nucleotides read TGTGCCAGCAGCTCCGTAGCGGGGATCACAGATACGCAGTATTTT. Together with reference TRBV7-6 and TRBJ2-3, the CDR3 gives the full variable domain: GAGVSQSPRYKVTKRGQDVALRCDPISGHVSLYWYRQALGQGPEFLTYFNYEAQQDKSGLPNDRFSAERPEGSISTLTIQRTEQRDSAMYRCASSSVAGITDTQYFGPGTRLTVL.

The chain recombines TRBV7-8 with TRBJ2-1; D is possibly TRBD2 (5 bases). V lost 0 bases, J lost 1 base, and 13 bases lay in between. This CDR3 has 17 amino acids. Per germline, CDR1 SGHVS and CDR2 FQNEAQ. The chain's CDR3 is CASSLARVPRSYNEQFF. CDR3 bases: TGTGCCAGCAGCTTAGCGCGGGTACCCCGGTCCTACAATGAGCAGTTCTTC. The variable domain in full, with the rest retrieved from reference TRBV7-8 and TRBJ2-1, is GAGVSQSPRYKVAKRGQDVALRCDPISGHVSLFWYQQALGQGPEFLTYFQNEAQLDKSGLPSDRFFAERPEGSVSTLKIQRTQQEDSAVYLCASSLARVPRSYNEQFFGPGTRLTVL.

This clone was seen a few times. The rearrangement uses TRBV4-3 and TRBJ2-4; 8 bases line up with TRBD1. Germline V gene sequence: CDR1 LGHNA, CDR2 YSLEER. CDR3 length: 14 amino acids. Trimming at V came to 8 bases and at J to 2 bases, leaving 5 bases not matched to a gene. Here the CDR3 reads CASGRTGSKNIQYF. CDR3 bases: TGCGCCAGCGGCAGGACAGGGTCCAAAAACATTCAGTACTTC.

The V gene is TRBV5-1, the J gene TRBJ1-2; D remains ambiguous. V dropped 4 bases and J dropped 0 bases, with 13 bases sitting between them. The CDR3 covers 15 residues. Germline-derived CDR1 and CDR2 are SGHRS and YFSETQ. The CDR3 DNA sequence: TGCGCCAGCAGCCTTGACAAAGCGGCTAACTATGGCTACACCTTC. Its protein is CASSLDKAANYGYTF.

CDR3 nucleotide sequence: TGCGCCAGCAGCATCGGGTTTGAGGGGACAGATACGCAGTATTTT. This sequence encodes CASSIGFEGTDTQYF. The rearrangement links TRBV5-1 to TRBJ2-3; D possibly uses TRBD1 or TRBD2 (5 bases each). CDR1 and CDR2 (germline): SGHRS, YFSETQ. The CDR3 is 15 residues long. The V and J ends lost 4 bases and 3 bases respectively, with 15 bases between them. Full variable domain (remainder filled in from reference TRBV5-1 and TRBJ2-3): KAGVTQTPRYLIKTRGQQVTLSCSPISGHRSVSWYQQTPGQGLQFLFEYFSETQRNKGNFPGRFSGRQFSNSRSEMNVSTLELGDSALYLCASSIGFEGTDTQYFGPGTRLTVL.

The genes are TRBV7-9 and TRBJ2-7; D possibly uses TRBD1 or TRBD2 (5 bases each). V was cut by 1 base and J by 7 bases, with 17 bases left in between. This CDR3 is 15 amino acids long. Germline V gives CDR1 SEHNR, CDR2 FQNEAQ (reference sequence). The CDR3 nucleotides read TGTGCCAGCAGCTTAGTTTACGGGGCGGTAGGGGAGCAGTACTTC. Translating it yields CASSLVYGAVGEQYF.

The gene calls are TRBV28 and TRBJ2-7; D assignment may be TRBD1 or TRBD2 (6 bases each). V lost 6 bases, J lost 0 bases, and 15 bases lay in between. Germline V gene lookup returns CDR1 MDHEN and CDR2 SYDVKM. The CDR3 has 15 residues. CDR3 DNA sequence: TGTGCCAGCAGCTTTGGGGGGCAAAGCTCCTACGAGCAGTACTTC. It specifies CASSFGGQSSYEQYF.

This clone appeared once. The chain recombines TRBV5-1 with TRBJ1-3; D is perhaps TRBD1 (6 bases). The CDR3 is made up of 15 amino acids. Germline lookup yields CDR1 SGHRS and CDR2 YFSETQ. The V and J ends lost 4 bases and 0 bases respectively, with 11 bases between them. The CDR3 coding sequence is TGCGCCAGCAGCCTAGGACAGTCCTCTGGAAACACCATATATTTT. This gives the protein CASSLGQSSGNTIYF.

V and J are TRBV9 and TRBJ2-2, with TRBD1 identical over 7 bases. V lost 3 bases, J lost 5 bases, and 10 bases stayed unmatched. The CDR3 loop spans 16 amino acids. CDR1 and CDR2 from the germline V gene are SGDLS and YYNGEE. This CDR3 is CASSETGAKATGELFF. CDR3 DNA sequence: TGTGCCAGCAGCGAAACAGGGGCGAAGGCGACCGGGGAGCTGTTTTTT.

This clone was counted only a few times. The chain joins TRBV5-4 to TRBJ2-3; maybe TRBD2 (6 bases). From germline, CDR1 is SGHNT and CDR2 YYREEE (reference sequence). Trimming pared 3 bases from V and 1 base from J, leaving 6 bases between. This CDR3 has 13 residues. CDR3 sequence: CASSWGGTDTQYF. DNA for the CDR3: TGTGCCAGCAGCTGGGGGGGCACAGATACGCAGTATTTT.

The J gene is TRBJ2-7, the V gene TRBV5-4; possible D gene TRBD2, 6 bases. V was shortened by 4 bases and J by 0 bases, with 14 bases between the two germline ends. CDR1 is SGHNT and CDR2 is YYREEE in the germline V gene (reference sequence). The length of the CDR3 is 15 residues. CDR3 protein: CASSPPAGSSYEQYF. The DNA for the CDR3 is TGTGCCAGCAGCCCACCAGCGGGCAGCTCCTACGAGCAGTACTTC.

This chain uses TRBV5-4 with TRBJ1-2; D is perhaps TRBD1 (6 bases). The CDR3 loop spans 12 amino acids. Germline V gene data show CDR1 as SGHNT and CDR2 as YYREEE (reference sequence). Trimming stripped 4 bases from V and 6 bases from J, with 10 bases between. CDR3 region: CASSSRGNGYTF. The CDR3, as DNA: TGTGCCAGCAGCAGCAGGGGCAATGGCTACACCTTC. Complete variable domain (other parts from reference TRBV5-4 and TRBJ1-2): ETGVTQSPTHLIKTRGQQVTLRCSSQSGHNTVSWYQQALGQGPQFIFQYYREEENGRGNFPPRFSGLQFPNYSSELNVNALELDDSALYLCASSSRGNGYTFGSGTRLTVV.

This clone was detected once. The chain links TRBV11-2 to TRBJ2-2; 9 bases line up with TRBD2. J gave up 5 bases and V 8 bases, and 18 bases lay outside the gene matches. From germline, CDR1 is SGHAT and CDR2 FQNNGV. This CDR3 is built from 18 residues. CDR3 residues: CASERGLAGSLGTGELFF. In DNA form, the CDR3 reads TGTGCCAGCGAAAGAGGGCTAGCGGGGAGCTTGGGTACCGGGGAGCTGTTTTTT.

The chain links TRBV4-3 to TRBJ2-1; 7 bases align to TRBD1. The germline V gene has CDR1 LGHNA and CDR2 YSLEER. The CDR3 sequence is 15 residues long. Trimming cost V 0 bases and J 9 bases; bases outside gene matches: 8. The CDR3 sequence: CASSQESYPGGEQFF. The CDR3 DNA follows: TGCGCCAGCAGCCAAGAGTCCTATCCAGGGGGTGAGCAGTTCTTC.

The chain is built from TRBV6-5 and TRBJ2-7, with D uncertain. The CDR3 is 13 amino acids. Germline lookup yields CDR1 MNHEY and CDR2 SVGAGI. V was shortened by 0 bases and J by 2 bases, with 5 bases between the two germline ends. This CDR3 reads CASSYSRAYEQYF. The CDR3 bases are TGTGCCAGCAGTTACTCCAGAGCCTACGAGCAGTACTTC.

This chain uses TRBV14 with TRBJ2-5; 8 nucleotides match TRBD1. Trimming at V came to 2 bases and at J to 4 bases, leaving 3 bases not matched to a gene. The CDR3 consists of 14 residues. The germline gives CDR1 SGHDN, CDR2 FVKESK. CDR3 residues: CASSQIDRGETQYF. The CDR3 DNA follows: TGTGCCAGCAGCCAAATTGACAGGGGAGAGACCCAGTACTTC.

The chain uses TRBV10-3 and TRBJ1-4; 7 bases agree with TRBD1. This CDR3 has 14 amino acids. V lost 5 bases and J lost 7; bases outside the gene matches: 7. The germline V gene has CDR1 ENHRY and CDR2 SYGVKD. The DNA of the CDR3 is TGTGCCATCAGTCCAGGGGGTTTAGCTGAAAAACTGTTTTTT. Protein sequence: CAISPGGLAEKLFF.

The V and J genes are TRBV18 and TRBJ1-1; possible D gene TRBD1, 6 bases. The V end was cut by 3 bases, the J end by 5 bases, with 19 bases between. Germline CDR1 is KGHSH and CDR2 is LQKENI. The CDR3 covers 16 residues. This CDR3 is CASSPSIGGVGTEAFF. CDR3 DNA: TGTGCCAGCTCACCTTCGATCGGGGGCGTGGGTACTGAAGCTTTCTTT. The full variable domain, in which reference TRBV18 and TRBJ1-1 provide the parts outside the CDR3, is NAGVMQNPRHLVRRRGQEARLRCSPMKGHSHVYWYRQLPEEGLKFMVYLQKENIIDESGMPKERFSAEFPKEGPSILRIQQVVRGDSAAYFCASSPSIGGVGTEAFFGQGTRLTVV.

The CDR3 bases are TGTGCCAGCAGTTACTTGTTTACCGCGAACACCGGGGAGCTGTTTTTT. It codes for CASSYLFTANTGELFF. V and J are TRBV6-5 and TRBJ2-2; D uncertain. CDR1 and CDR2 (germline): MNHEY, SVGAGI. The ends were cut back, 1 base at V and 0 bases at J, with 9 bases in the middle. CDR3 length: 16 amino acids.

The chain joins TRBV4-3 to TRBJ2-5; 8 bases agree with TRBD1. The J call may be faulty, since TRBJ2-7 better matches the DNA end. This CDR3 region has 16 residues. The germline gives CDR1 LGHNA, CDR2 YSLEER. The CDR3 here is CASSQILGGQVDEQYF. The CDR3 nucleotides are TGCGCCAGCAGCCAGATACTTGGGGGACAGGTCGACGAGCAGTACTTC.